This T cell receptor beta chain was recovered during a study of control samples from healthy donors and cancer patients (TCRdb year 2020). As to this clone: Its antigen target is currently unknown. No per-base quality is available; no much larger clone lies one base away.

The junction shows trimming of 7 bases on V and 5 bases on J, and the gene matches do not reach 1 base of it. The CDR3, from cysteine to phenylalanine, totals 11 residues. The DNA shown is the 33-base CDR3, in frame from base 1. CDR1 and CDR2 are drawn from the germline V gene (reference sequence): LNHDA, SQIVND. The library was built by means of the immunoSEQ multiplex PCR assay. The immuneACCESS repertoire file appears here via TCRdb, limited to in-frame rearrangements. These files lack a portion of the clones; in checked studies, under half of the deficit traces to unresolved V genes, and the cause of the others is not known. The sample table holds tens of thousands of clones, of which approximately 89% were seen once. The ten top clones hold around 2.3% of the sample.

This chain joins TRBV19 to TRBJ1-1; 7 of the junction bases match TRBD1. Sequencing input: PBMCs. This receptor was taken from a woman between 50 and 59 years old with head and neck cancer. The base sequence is TGTGCCAGTAAACAGGGGACTGAAGCTTTCTTT. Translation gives CASKQGTEAFF.